This TCR beta chain was captured by sequencing in a study of T cells after yellow fever vaccination. About the research overall: SMART-Seq v4 Ultra Low Input handled preparation of low-cell-number fractions.

By 5'RACE template switching, TCR cDNA was produced, with a universal primer site and UMIs added in the process. MiXCR, applied by TCRdb to the 5' RACE reads, yields one record per CDR3 protein. The repertoire includes some 340,000 distinct CDR3 sequences, around 10% of them detected once, and over 3% sits in the top ten. Findings of the study overall: Just a small share of clonotypes turned up in the CD4 compartment as well as the CD8 compartment. The study re-detected most primary-vaccination clones after the booster (under 97% CD4, roughly 90% CD8).

This clonotype was observed a handful of times. What it binds is not known. Source: CD4+ T cells sorted from PBMCs, taken 45 days after the yellow fever booster vaccination. This TCR was sampled from a man aged 18 to 30 who received the YFV17D yellow fever vaccine.

The CDR3 protein is CASSSLAGSTDTQYF. The CDR3 bases are TGTGCCAGCAGCTCTCTAGCGGGGAGCACAGATACGCAGTATTTT. The chain is built from TRBV7-2 and TRBJ2-3, with 9 nucleotides matching TRBD2. Trimming took 4 bases from V and 0 from J; bases not matched to a gene: 2. This CDR3 is 15 amino acids long. CDR1 and CDR2 (germline): SGHTA, FQGNSA. The variable domain in full, with the rest retrieved from reference TRBV7-2 and TRBJ2-3, is GAGVSQSPSNKVTEKGKDVELRCDPISGHTALYWYRQSLGQGLEFLIYFQGNSAPDKSGLPSDRFSAERTGGSVSTLTIQRTQQEDSAVYLCASSSLAGSTDTQYFGPGTRLTVL.